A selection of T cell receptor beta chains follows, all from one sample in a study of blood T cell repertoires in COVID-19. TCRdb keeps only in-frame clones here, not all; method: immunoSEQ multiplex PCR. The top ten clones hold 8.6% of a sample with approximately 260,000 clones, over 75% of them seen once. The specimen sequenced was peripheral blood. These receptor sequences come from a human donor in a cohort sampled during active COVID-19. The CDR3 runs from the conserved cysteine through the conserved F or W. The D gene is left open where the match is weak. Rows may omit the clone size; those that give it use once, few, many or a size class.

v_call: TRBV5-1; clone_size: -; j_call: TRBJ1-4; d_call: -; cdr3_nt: TGCGCCAGCAGCTTGTTGGGAGGAACTAATGAAAAACTGTTTTTT; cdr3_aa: CASSLLGGTNEKLFF
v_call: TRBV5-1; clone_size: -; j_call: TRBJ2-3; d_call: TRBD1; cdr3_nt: TGCGCCAGCAGCCGACGGGCGGGTACACAGGGGCTGAGGACAGATACGCAGTATTTT; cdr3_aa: CASSRRAGTQGLRTDTQYF
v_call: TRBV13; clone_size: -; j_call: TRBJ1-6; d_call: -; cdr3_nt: TGTGCCAGCAGCTTTGACGAGGACAGCCGATTGAACGGCAATTCACCCCTCCACTTT; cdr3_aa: CASSFDEDSRLNGNSPLHF
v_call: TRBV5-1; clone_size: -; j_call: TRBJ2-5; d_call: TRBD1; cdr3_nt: TGCGCCAGCAGCTTGTCAAGGGACAGGACAATACGGGGAGAGACCCAGTACTTC; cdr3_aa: CASSLSRDRTIRGETQYF
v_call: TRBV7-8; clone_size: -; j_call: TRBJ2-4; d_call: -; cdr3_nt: TGTGCCAGCAATCCCTTCGGCCAGCTCGGGGACATTCAGTACTTC; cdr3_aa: CASNPFGQLGDIQYF
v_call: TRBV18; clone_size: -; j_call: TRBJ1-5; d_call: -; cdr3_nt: TGTGCCAGCTCACCACAAACGGCCAGGGCAAATAGCAATCAGCCCCAGCATTTT; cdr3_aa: CASSPQTARANSNQPQHF
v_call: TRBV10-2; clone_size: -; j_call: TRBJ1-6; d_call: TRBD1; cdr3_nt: TGCGCCAGCAGTGGGGACCCAACAGGGGGCGGAAGGGCTAATTCACCCCTCCACTTT; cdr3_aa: CASSGDPTGGGRANSPLHF
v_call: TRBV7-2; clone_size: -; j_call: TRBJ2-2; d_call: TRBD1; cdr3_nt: TGTGCCAGCAGCTTACAGGGGGCTGGCGCCGGGGAGCTGTTTTTT; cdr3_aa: CASSLQGAGAGELFF
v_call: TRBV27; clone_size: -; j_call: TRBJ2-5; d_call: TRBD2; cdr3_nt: TGTGCCAGCACCTTCATGGGAGTGGGAGGGGTCCGGGAGACCCAGTACTTC; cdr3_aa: CASTFMGVGGVRETQYF
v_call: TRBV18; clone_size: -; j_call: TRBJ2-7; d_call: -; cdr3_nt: TGTGCCAGCTCACGGATGGGGGCCCTAACCTACGAGCAGTACTTC; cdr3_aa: CASSRMGALTYEQYF
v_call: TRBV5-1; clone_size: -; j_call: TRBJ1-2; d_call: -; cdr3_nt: TGCGCCAGCAGGAGGAGACAGGAGAATTATGGCTACACCTTC; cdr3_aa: CASRRRQENYGYTF
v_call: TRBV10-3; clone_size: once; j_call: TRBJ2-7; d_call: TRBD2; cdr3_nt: TGTGCCATCAGCCACGGACTAGCCTCCTACGAGCAGTACTTC; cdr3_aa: CAISHGLASYEQYF
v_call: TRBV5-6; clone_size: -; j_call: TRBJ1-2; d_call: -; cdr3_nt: TGTGCCAGCAGCTATTCAGGGAAAGGGTATGGCTACACCTTC; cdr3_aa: CASSYSGKGYGYTF
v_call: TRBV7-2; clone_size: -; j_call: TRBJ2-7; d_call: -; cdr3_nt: TGTGCCAGCAGCTTAGATTTCAGAGGTCTAAGGCGGGACGAGCAGTACTTC; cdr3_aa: CASSLDFRGLRRDEQYF
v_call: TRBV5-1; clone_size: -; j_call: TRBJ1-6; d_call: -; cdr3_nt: TGCGCCAGCAGCTTGGGTACGGGGGATTCACCCCTCCACTTT; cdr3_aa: CASSLGTGDSPLHF
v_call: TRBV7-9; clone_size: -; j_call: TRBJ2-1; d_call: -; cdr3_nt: TGTGCCAGCAGCTTAGGGGGGCAATTCAATGAGCAGTTCTTC; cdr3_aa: CASSLGGQFNEQFF
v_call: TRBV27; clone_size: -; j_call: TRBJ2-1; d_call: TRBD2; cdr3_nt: TGTGCCACACACATTAGCGGGACCGGCTACAATGAGCAGTTCTTC; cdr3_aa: CATHISGTGYNEQFF
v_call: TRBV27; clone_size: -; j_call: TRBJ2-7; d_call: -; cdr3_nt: TGTGCCAGCAGTCCCCCGGCGCAGGCCGCCTACGAGCAGTACTTC; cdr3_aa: CASSPPAQAAYEQYF
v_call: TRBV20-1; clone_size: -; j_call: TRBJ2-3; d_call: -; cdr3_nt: TGCAGTGGCTACCTCACAGATACGCAGTATTTT; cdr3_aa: CSGYLTDTQYF
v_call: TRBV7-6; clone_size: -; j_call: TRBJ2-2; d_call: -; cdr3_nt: TGTGCCAGCAGCTTATCGGGGGGCTACACCGGGGAGCTGTTTTTT; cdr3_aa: CASSLSGGYTGELFF
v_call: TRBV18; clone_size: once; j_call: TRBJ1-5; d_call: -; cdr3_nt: TGTGCCAGCTCACCTGTGGAGGTGGGTCAGCCCCAGCATTTT; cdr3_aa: CASSPVEVGQPQHF
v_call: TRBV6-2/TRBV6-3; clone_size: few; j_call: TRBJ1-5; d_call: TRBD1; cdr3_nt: TGTGCCAGCAGCCCCGGACAGGGGGGGAGTCAGCCCCAGCATTTT; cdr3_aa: CASSPGQGGSQPQHF
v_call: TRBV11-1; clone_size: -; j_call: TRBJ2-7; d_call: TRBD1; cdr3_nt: TGTGCCAGCAGCTTAAATACAGGGGGTGGCTACGAGCAGTACTTC; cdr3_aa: CASSLNTGGGYEQYF
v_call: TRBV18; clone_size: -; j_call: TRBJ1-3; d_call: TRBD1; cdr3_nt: TGTGCCAGCTCACTGGGACAGGGGGGCTCTGGAAACACCATATATTTT; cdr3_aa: CASSLGQGGSGNTIYF
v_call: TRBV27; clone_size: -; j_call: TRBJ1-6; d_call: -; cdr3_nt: TGTGCCAGCAGCCCTACCCAGGGGTTCAGTTCACCCCTCCACTTT; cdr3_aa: CASSPTQGFSSPLHF
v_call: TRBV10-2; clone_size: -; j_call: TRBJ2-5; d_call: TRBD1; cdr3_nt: TGCGCCAGCAGTGAGTGGACAGGGCGTCCCCAAGAGACCCAGTACTTC; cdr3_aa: CASSEWTGRPQETQYF
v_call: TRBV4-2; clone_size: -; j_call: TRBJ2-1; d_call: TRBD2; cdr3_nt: TGTGCCAGCAGCCAAGAAGCGGGGGGGGCCTACAATGAGCAGTTCTTC; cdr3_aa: CASSQEAGGAYNEQFF